One sample yielded the 23 T cell receptor beta chains listed below, sequenced in a study of technical replicates of blood from several donors. This table comes from immunoSEQ multiplex PCR, and its TCRdb copy is limited to in-frame clones, with some not included. Of around 70,000 clones in the sample, 95% to 98% were seen once. Sequenced input: T cells isolated from PBMCs. Receptors originate from a human donor in good health.

The V call is TRBV27, the J call TRBJ2-7, with 13 bases fitting TRBD2. V dropped 5 bases and J dropped 7; count of bases not matched to a gene: 20. CDR3 length: 19 amino acids. CDR1 is MNHEY, CDR2 SMNVEV, per germline (reference sequence). The CDR3, as DNA: TGTGCCAGCAGTCTGACCCCCCTCGGGACTAGCGGGATGGTGCGTGAGCAGTACTTC. It specifies CASSLTPLGTSGMVREQYF.

The chain couples TRBV19 to TRBJ2-7; 14 bases are a match to TRBD2. The CDR3 length is 16 residues. The ends lost 2 bases at V and 3 bases at J; junction bases unmatched: 3. Germline values: CDR1 LNHDA, CDR2 SQIVND (reference sequence). The CDR3, as DNA: TGTGCCAGTAGTATAAGGACTAGCGGGAGGTACTACGAGCAGTACTTC. It translates to CASSIRTSGRYYEQYF. Together with reference TRBV19 and TRBJ2-7, the CDR3 gives the full variable domain: DGGITQSPKYLFRKEGQNVTLSCEQNLNHDAMYWYRQDPGQGLRLIYYSQIVNDFQKGDIAEGYSVSREKKESFPLTVTSAQKNPTAFYLCASSIRTSGRYYEQYFGPGTRLTVT.

This clone appeared once. The chain is built from TRBV9 and TRBJ1-5, with D unclear. V was shortened by 0 bases and J by 7 bases, with 8 bases between the two germline ends. Germline assignment: CDR1 SGDLS and CDR2 YYNGEE. The CDR3 is 13 amino acids. CDR3 in amino acids: CASSVGREQPQHF. Written as DNA, the CDR3 is TGTGCCAGCAGCGTAGGGAGGGAACAGCCCCAGCATTTT.

This sequence joins TRBV30 and TRBJ1-5; D perhaps matches TRBD1 (6 bases). Germline V lookup: CDR1 GTSNPN, CDR2 SVGIG (reference sequence). V lost 1 base and J 5 bases, leaving 12 bases between the germline ends. The CDR3 extends over 14 amino acids. The CDR3 loop is CAWSGGQPDQPQHF. In DNA, the CDR3 is TGTGCCTGGAGTGGGGGACAACCAGATCAGCCCCAGCATTTT. The full variable domain, completed using reference TRBV30 and TRBJ1-5, is SQTIHQWPATLVQPVGSPLSLECTVEGTSNPNLYWYRQAAGRGLQLLFYSVGIGQISSEVPQNLSASRPQDRQFILSSKKLLLSDSGFYLCAWSGGQPDQPQHFGDGTRLSIL.

J is TRBJ2-3 and V is TRBV10-3; 12 nucleotides match TRBD1. This CDR3 has 12 amino acids. Germline V gene lookup returns CDR1 ENHRY and CDR2 SYGVKD. Trimming took 10 bases from V and 6 from J; bases not matched to a gene: 2. CDR3 bases: TGTGCCACCGGGACAGGGGGCGATACGCAGTATTTT. Its translation is CATGTGGDTQYF.

In the case of this clone: The same CDR3 also results from other DNA sequences found in this sample. J is TRBJ1-1 and V is TRBV29-1; TRBD1 aligns across 7 bases. Germline trimming cut 6 bases from V and 1 base from J; bases unmatched to any gene: 2. CDR3 size: 12 residues. Germline V gene data show CDR1 as SQVTM and CDR2 as ANQGSEA. DNA of the CDR3: TGCAGCGTAGGGACAGCGAACACTGAAGCTTTCTTT. Translation gives CSVGTANTEAFF.

The chain carries TRBV28 and TRBJ2-5; TRBD2 matches 7 bases. The trim removed 5 bases at V and 3 bases at J, leaving 6 bases unmatched. The CDR3 length is 14 residues. Germline V gene lookup returns CDR1 MDHEN and CDR2 SYDVKM. The CDR3 DNA follows: TGTGCCAGCAGTCCCCTTGGGGGGGAAGAGACCCAGTACTTC. Its protein product is CASSPLGGEETQYF.

The CDR3 sequence is CASSMYSTGSLETQYF. The CDR3 DNA sequence: TGTGCCAGTAGTATGTACTCGACAGGGTCCCTGGAGACCCAGTACTTC. The rearrangement links TRBV19 to TRBJ2-5; 7 bases line up with TRBD1. Germline CDR1 is LNHDA and CDR2 is SQIVND (reference sequence). There are 16 residues in the CDR3. V was pared by 3 bases and J by 5 bases, with 12 bases of the junction left unmatched.

The chain combines TRBV28 with TRBJ2-7, with a weak D call TRBD2 (6 bases). This CDR3 has 11 amino acids. V dropped 6 bases and J dropped 5 bases, with 8 bases sitting between them. Germline loops: CDR1 MDHEN, CDR2 SYDVKM. The CDR3 loop reads CASSGGDEQYF. The CDR3 DNA reads as TGTGCCAGCAGCGGAGGGGACGAGCAGTACTTC.

The chain couples TRBV7-9 to TRBJ1-1; no reliable D call. Germline CDR1 SEHNR, CDR2 FQNEAQ (reference sequence). V lost 2 bases to trimming and J lost 7 bases, with 5 bases between them. The CDR3 has 11 residues. DNA of the CDR3: TGTGCCAGCAGCTTATTAAATGAAGCTTTCTTT. Translating gives CASSLLNEAFF.

The J gene is TRBJ1-5, the V gene TRBV7-2, with TRBD1 matching over 9 bases. CDR3 length: 14 amino acids. After removal of 2 bases from V and 7 bases from J, the junction contained 3 bases not matched to a gene. Per the germline V gene, CDR1 is SGHTA and CDR2 is FQGNSA. The CDR3 DNA sequence: TGTGCCAGCAGCTTAAACAGGGGGCAACAGCCCCAGCATTTT. Its protein is CASSLNRGQQPQHF.

The rearrangement joins TRBV28 to TRBJ1-5; no definite D call. Trimming removed 6 bases from V and 13 bases from J, with 19 bases in between. The CDR3 spans 13 residues. Germline CDR1 is MDHEN and CDR2 is SYDVKM. Here the CDR3 DNA reads TGTGCCAGCAGCAATTCGAACCCGACTGTACAGCATTTT. Its translation: CASSNSNPTVQHF.

The gene calls are TRBV25-1 and TRBJ1-4, with D perhaps matching TRBD1 (6 bases). The CDR3 has 16 amino acids. CDR1 and CDR2 from the germline V gene are MGHDK and SYGVNS. V was pared by 5 bases and J by 3 bases, with 16 bases between. The CDR3 loop reads CASSLGGGLANEKLFF. As DNA, the CDR3 is TGTGCCAGCAGTTTAGGGGGGGGGCTGGCTAATGAAAAACTGTTTTTT.

The rearrangement uses TRBV27 and TRBJ2-2; 7 bases are a match to TRBD2. With 4 bases clipped from V and 5 bases from J, the junction kept 10 bases outside the gene matches. The V gene's germline CDR1 is MNHEY and CDR2 SMNVEV (reference sequence). This CDR3 region has 16 residues. The DNA of the CDR3 is TGTGCCAGCAGTTCCTACCCGGGACTACCAACCGGGGAGCTGTTTTTT. Its protein is CASSSYPGLPTGELFF.

J is TRBJ2-1 and V is TRBV15; 11 nucleotides align to TRBD2. This CDR3 spans 16 amino acids. Germline-derived CDR1 and CDR2 are LNHNV and YYDKDF (reference sequence). After removal of 0 bases from V and 7 bases from J, the junction contained 5 bases not matched to a gene. The CDR3 is CATSRDAGTSGNEQFF. The CDR3 DNA sequence: TGTGCCACCAGCAGAGATGCCGGGACTAGCGGTAATGAGCAGTTCTTC.

The chain carries TRBV6-4 and TRBJ2-1; D is perhaps TRBD2 (6 bases). CDR3 length: 15 amino acids. Germline CDR1 MRHNA, CDR2 SNTAGT. V was trimmed by 5 bases and J by 3 bases, leaving 14 bases between them. CDR3 in DNA: TGTGCCAGCAGTCCAAGAATCGGGAGCTACAATGAGCAGTTCTTC. Its protein is CASSPRIGSYNEQFF.

The V and J genes are TRBV7-3 and TRBJ2-7; 14 nucleotides line up with TRBD2. Germline-derived CDR1 and CDR2 are SGHTA and FQGTGA. The CDR3 has 15 amino acids. Trimming took 4 bases from V and 6 from J; bases not matched to a gene: 5. The CDR3 sequence: CASSSTGTSGSEQYF. The CDR3 coding sequence is TGTGCCAGCAGCTCTACCGGGACTAGCGGGAGCGAGCAGTACTTC.

This rearrangement joins TRBV7-3 to TRBJ2-3, with D perhaps matching TRBD2 (6 bases). V lost 5 bases and J 4 bases, leaving 19 bases between the germline ends. Germline V gene sequence: CDR1 SGHTA, CDR2 FQGTGA. The length of the CDR3 is 16 residues. The CDR3 spells CASSPQPLAGSDTQYF. CDR3 sequence (DNA): TGTGCCAGCAGCCCACAACCACTAGCAGGTTCAGATACGCAGTATTTT.

J is TRBJ2-2 and V is TRBV27; 7 bases are a match to TRBD2. Germline lookup yields CDR1 MNHEY and CDR2 SMNVEV (reference sequence). The CDR3 is 15 amino acids. The V gene end was trimmed by 7 bases and the J gene end by 4 bases; junction bases not matched to a gene: 9. CDR3 coding DNA: TGTGCCAGCACCCTGAGTGGGAGGGTCACCGGGGAGCTGTTTTTT. It yields the protein CASTLSGRVTGELFF.

CDR3 residues: CASSSTYRDYTGELFF. The DNA for the CDR3 is TGTGCCAGCAGTTCCACCTACAGGGATTACACCGGGGAGCTGTTTTTT. V is TRBV6-5 and J is TRBJ2-2, with D maybe TRBD1 (6 bases). The CDR3 contains 16 residues. Deletions cut 4 bases from V and 3 bases from J, with 15 bases between. CDR1 and CDR2 from the germline V gene are MNHEY and SVGAGI.

This clone was counted once. The genes are TRBV4-2 and TRBJ2-1, with a weak D call TRBD2 (6 bases). The germline V and J ends were trimmed by 4 bases and 9 bases, with 19 bases remaining between them. Germline V CDR1 and CDR2: LGHNA, YNFKEQ. The CDR3 is 15 residues long. The CDR3 nucleotides are TGTGCCAGCAGCCGATCTAGCGTCACTATAGCTGAGCAGTTCTTC. This gives the protein CASSRSSVTIAEQFF.

This clone has just one count. In DNA, the CDR3 is TGTGCCTGGAGGGACAGGGCTGGGCAGTACTTC. This gives the protein CAWRDRAGQYF. The rearrangement links TRBV30 to TRBJ2-7; 8 positions agree with TRBD1. Germline V lookup: CDR1 GTSNPN, CDR2 SVGIG (reference sequence). This CDR3 contains 11 residues. Germline trimming cut 3 bases from V and 9 bases from J; bases unmatched to any gene: 4.

The chain has TRBV11-2 and TRBJ1-1; no clear D. The V end lost 0 bases, the J end lost 4 bases, and 9 bases lay between the germline ends. The CDR3 contains 14 residues. Germline V CDR1 and CDR2: SGHAT, FQNNGV. The chain's CDR3 is CASSLEFLSTEAFF. The CDR3 nucleotides are TGTGCCAGCAGCTTAGAGTTCCTAAGCACTGAAGCTTTCTTT.